This T cell receptor (beta chain) was observed in a study of control samples from healthy donors and cancer patients (dated by TCRdb to 2020 to 2022). The library was produced with the immunoSEQ multiplex PCR assay. Drawn from immuneACCESS, this table holds only the in-frame rearrangements with V and J called that TCRdb kept. Clones are partly lost; checked studies trace under half to an unresolved V gene and leave the rest unexplained. For this sample there are 150,000 or so clones; almost 90% appear just once. The ten top clones hold over 1.5% of the sample. In the germline V gene, CDR1 corresponds to SGHNT and CDR2 to YENEEA. V gives up 1 base and J gives up 0 bases, and the segment between their germline ends measures 7 bases. From the cysteine through the phenylalanine, the CDR3 covers 14 amino acids. Kept here is only the CDR3 DNA, which spans 42 bases and is read in frame from base 1. Of note for this clone: Its antigen is still unknown. No base qualities exist here, and no much larger clone lies one base off it.

The source is a man aged 18-30 years in good health. Sequenced sample: blood. The V and J segments used are TRBV11-3 and TRBJ2-7; the D gene lacks a confident call. The CDR3 in this case is CASSLGANSYEQYF. The DNA reads as follows: TGTGCCAGCAGCTTAGGCGCTAACTCCTACGAGCAGTACTTC.